This paragraph covers one TCR beta chain sequence. Its antigen specificity is not known. The sample holds no much larger clone one base away, and base qualities are not on file. The junction shows trimming of 0 bases on V and 4 bases on J, and the gene matches do not reach 7 bases of it. Its CDR3 holds 15 amino acids, cysteine through phenylalanine. The read is trimmed to its CDR3 DNA, 45 bases read in frame from base 1. As encoded in the germline V gene, CDR1 is SQVTM while CDR2 is ANQGSEA. The donors were 40 or so Caucasian individuals from Russia, aged roughly 6 to 100 years, who were systemically healthy. Each donor gave 8 to 10 milliliters of peripheral blood, collected into EDTA-treated Vacutainer tubes. Ficoll-Paque density-gradient centrifugation was used to isolate PBMCs, with at least 6.5 million per sample. Trizol reagent was used to extract total RNA from the PBMCs, yielding at least 5 micrograms per sample. For every donor, flow cytometry on a PBMC aliquot measured the percentage of naive CD45RAhigh/CD27high T cells.

Library preparation was by 5' RACE. TCRdb lists the instrument as Illumina HiSeq 2500. A second 7 to 11 cycle PCR used a sample-barcoded 5' primer and a J-beta primer mix. A template-switch 5' adaptor carrying 12 random nucleotides introduced a unique molecular identifier onto each TCR beta cDNA molecule. Each sample yielded at least 3 million CDR3-containing paired-end reads. All of the RNA was converted into first-strand cDNA using the Mint cDNA synthesis kit, with a TRBC-specific oligonucleotide serving as the primer. Following uracil-DNA glycosylase treatment, all cDNA underwent a first 18-cycle PCR with the universal primers M1SS and BC2_uni_R. Concerning the study's data processing: Each sample was normalized by randomly selecting 1 million high-quality reads, each carrying a distinct molecular identifier. Reads with shared molecular identifiers were discarded instead of being binned into consensus sequences. MiTCR, set to a Q25 quality threshold and the strictest error-elimination algorithm, was used for CDR3 identification, clonotype clustering and error correction. Lower-bound total TCR beta diversity was estimated with a nonparametric unseen species model using Euler transformation. TCRdb cleaned the public reads at Q25 with fastp, built clones with MiXCR and kept in-frame beta chains. For every CDR3 protein sequence, its rows merge into one entry that carries the most common genes and DNA. TCRdb's processing, not the authors' own work, is the source of the V and J calls. The sample table lists 800,000 or so distinct CDR3 sequences, 46% of them with a count of one. Of the sample, over 15% is held by the ten largest clones.

This sample is part of a study of blood T cells in healthy people across ages (dated by TCRdb to between 2015 and 2016). Regarding the complete study: In model experiments, template switching captured about one uniquely barcoded TCR beta cDNA molecule for every two T cells. Using deep sequencing normalized with unique cDNA molecular identifiers, the study measured how TCR beta repertoire diversity changes with age. The donors were split into four age groups: young (average roughly 15 years), middle-aged (nearly 40), aged (approximately 59) and long-lived (under 90). To avoid experimental bias, donors of different ages were distributed randomly across sequencing lanes. Using the same blood draw, the study looked at two additional independent replicas of 1 million unique cDNA reads for two donors, one aged 18 to 30 and the other aged 80 or older. General findings and caveats noted by the study authors: Compared with the aged group, more naive CD4+ T cells, fewer expanded clones and increased TCR diversity were shown by the long-lived group, suggesting age selection. Bulk unsorted PBMC profiling prevented conclusive comparison of naive and antigen-experienced compartments. Because the CMV infection status of the donors was unknown, age-related changes in expanded clonotypes may potentially have been confounded. Estimates of total diversity from one million sequenced T cells were regarded as lower bounds and underestimates. As age increased, observed TCR beta diversity per million T cells dropped in a roughly linear way, and a significant reduction was already evident by age 40. There was a strong correlation between observed TCR beta diversity and the percentage of naive T cells measured by flow cytometry.

Sequencing was performed on blood. This clonotype was obtained from a man older than 75 in good health. The sequence joins TRBV29-1 to TRBJ1-2, with TRBD1 matching 8 junction bases. The sequenced DNA is TGCAGCGTTGAAGATCTGGCAGGGGGCGGCTATGGCTACACCTTC. Translated, this is CSVEDLAGGGYGYTF. Beyond the CDR3, the reference TRBV29-1 and TRBJ1-2 genes provide the residues; the full variable domain reads: SAVISQKPSRDICQRGTSLTIQCQVDSQVTMMFWYRQQPGQSLTLIATANQGSEATYESGFVIDKFPISRPNLTFSTLTVSNMSPEDSSIYLCSVEDLAGGGYGYTFGSGTRLTVV.